This entry lists 27 T cell receptor beta chains sequenced from one sample in a study of identical twins. TCRdb processed the 5' RACE reads anew with MiXCR; each CDR3 protein has one entry. This sample has 240,000 or so distinct CDR3 sequences, with about 13% found just once. These same records also appear under a second study, on yellow fever vaccine responses in identical twins.

The sequencing sample was made of memory (CD45RO+) T cells sorted from blood. These receptors all come from a woman under 30 in good health.

The CDR3 is CASSLGGTGIVEETQYF. The CDR3 DNA is TGTGCCAGCAGCCTCGGGGGGACAGGGATTGTTGAGGAGACCCAGTACTTC. V gene TRBV7-8 combines with J gene TRBJ2-5, with 9 bases lining up with TRBD1. CDR1 is SGHVS and CDR2 is FQNEAQ in the germline V gene. The CDR3 length is 17 residues. V dropped 5 bases and J dropped 5; count of bases not matched to a gene: 15.

This clonotype showed up just a few times. This chain joins TRBV5-1 and TRBJ2-5; D perhaps matches TRBD1 (6 bases). Germline-derived CDR1 and CDR2 are SGHRS and YFSETQ. The germline V and J ends were trimmed by 0 bases and 2 bases, with 11 bases remaining between them. This CDR3 region has 15 residues. CDR3 sequence reads: CASSLVGARQETQYF. As DNA, the CDR3 is TGCGCCAGCAGCTTGGTGGGGGCGCGGCAAGAGACCCAGTACTTC.

This clonotype was counted between two and nine times. V and J are TRBV5-6 and TRBJ2-1; TRBD2 matches at 11 bases. There are 16 residues in the CDR3. V dropped 4 bases and J dropped 1; count of bases not matched to a gene: 4. The germline V gene encodes CDR1 SGHDT and CDR2 YYEEEE. The CDR3 reads CASSVGLAESYNEQFF. In DNA form, the CDR3 reads TGTGCCAGCAGCGTGGGACTAGCGGAATCCTACAATGAGCAGTTCTTC.

The table lists this clonotype with many counts. The genes are TRBV7-2 and TRBJ1-5; TRBD1 agrees at 10 bases. This CDR3 spans 14 amino acids. Looked up from germline, CDR1 is SGHTA and CDR2 is FQGNSA. J was trimmed by 4 bases and V by 6 bases; bases with no gene match: 3. The CDR3: CASSLGQGNQPQHF. In DNA, the CDR3 is TGTGCCAGCAGTTTGGGACAGGGGAATCAGCCCCAGCATTTT.

V gene TRBV2 combines with J gene TRBJ1-4, with D perhaps matching TRBD1 (6 bases). CDR3 length equals 15 residues. The V end was cut by 1 base, the J end by 5 bases, with 11 bases between. Germline values: CDR1 SNHLY, CDR2 FYNNEI. CDR3 residues: CASSEGGGQNEKLFF. CDR3 sequence (DNA): TGTGCCAGCAGTGAAGGAGGGGGGCAAAATGAAAAACTGTTTTTT.

This clonotype was recorded a few times. J is TRBJ2-1 and V is TRBV7-8; D may be TRBD2 (6 bases). CDR1 and CDR2 from the germline V gene are SGHVS and FQNEAQ. This CDR3 is 18 amino acids long. The V gene lost 6 bases and the J gene lost 5 bases, with 26 bases spanning the gap. The CDR3 loop reads CASSYFTSRARVNNEQFF. CDR3 nucleotides: TGTGCCAGCAGTTACTTTACTAGCCGCGCGCGCGTAAACAATGAGCAGTTCTTC. The full variable domain, rest sourced from reference TRBV7-8 and TRBJ2-1, is GAGVSQSPRYKVAKRGQDVALRCDPISGHVSLFWYQQALGQGPEFLTYFQNEAQLDKSGLPSDRFFAERPEGSVSTLKIQRTQQEDSAVYLCASSYFTSRARVNNEQFFGPGTRLTVL.

This clonotype was recorded many times. V and J are TRBV15 and TRBJ2-7; D possibly matches TRBD1 or TRBD2 (5 bases each). This CDR3 is 14 amino acids long. The V end was cut by 3 bases, the J end by 5 bases, with 14 bases between. Germline V gene lookup returns CDR1 LNHNV and CDR2 YYDKDF (reference sequence). The CDR3 DNA follows: TGTGCCACCAGCAGGGATTTTCTGGGGGACGAGCAGTACTTC. Translation gives CATSRDFLGDEQYF.

The chain joins TRBV6-6 to TRBJ1-5; D uncertain. Trimming left V 1 base short and J 4 bases short, with 5 bases between. The V gene's germline CDR1 is MNHNY and CDR2 SVGAGI (reference sequence). This CDR3 contains 13 residues. Written as DNA, the CDR3 is TGTGCCAGCAGTTACTTAGGGAATCAGCCCCAGCATTTT. Its translation is CASSYLGNQPQHF.

This clonotype has a handful of counts. The chain has TRBV27 and TRBJ1-1; D is uncertain. This CDR3 is built from 11 residues. The germline gives CDR1 MNHEY, CDR2 SMNVEV (reference sequence). With 9 bases removed from V and 1 base from J, the gap between germline ends came to 6 bases. CDR3 DNA sequence: TGTGCCAGTCAAACGAACACTGAAGCTTTCTTT. This translates into CASQTNTEAFF.

The chain has TRBV29-1 and TRBJ1-4; tentatively, D is TRBD1 (5 bases). From germline, CDR1 is SQVTM and CDR2 ANQGSEA. This CDR3 region has 12 residues. With 4 bases removed from V and 5 bases from J, the gap between germline ends came to 8 bases. CDR3 residues: CSVGQHNEKLFF. Written as DNA, the CDR3 is TGCAGCGTTGGACAGCACAATGAAAAACTGTTTTTT. The full variable domain, rest sourced from reference TRBV29-1 and TRBJ1-4, is SAVISQKPSRDICQRGTSLTIQCQVDSQVTMMFWYRQQPGQSLTLIATANQGSEATYESGFVIDKFPISRPNLTFSTLTVSNMSPEDSSIYLCSVGQHNEKLFFGSGTQLSVL.

The rearrangement joins TRBV6-1 to TRBJ2-7, with TRBD2 matching over 9 bases. V lost 5 bases to trimming and J lost 2 bases; unmatched junction nucleotides: 4. The CDR3 has 14 amino acids. Germline V CDR1 and CDR2: MNHNS, SASEGT. Here the CDR3 DNA reads TGTGCCAGCAGTATTAGCGGGGGCACCTACGAGCAGTACTTC. Translating gives CASSISGGTYEQYF.

This clonotype was recorded at least ten times. V and J are TRBV5-1 and TRBJ2-1; 14 nucleotides match TRBD2. Germline CDR1 SGHRS, CDR2 YFSETQ. CDR3 length: 18 amino acids. The V and J ends lost 3 bases and 0 bases, in that order; junction bases with no gene match: 5. CDR3 nucleotide sequence: TGCGCCAGCAGCTCACGCGGACTAGCGGGGGGCTCCTACAATGAGCAGTTCTTC. Residues: CASSSRGLAGGSYNEQFF.

This clonotype was recorded a few times. J is TRBJ2-7 and V is TRBV11-2, with a tentative D call TRBD2 (6 bases). V shed 5 bases and J shed 9 bases, with 26 bases lying between them. Germline V gives CDR1 SGHAT, CDR2 FQNNGV. This CDR3 comprises 16 residues. CDR3 residues: CASSRTGVDYSYRQYF. In DNA form, the CDR3 reads TGTGCCAGCAGCCGCACGGGCGTGGACTATTCCTACCGGCAGTACTTC.

There are a few counts of this clonotype. The V call is TRBV28, the J call TRBJ2-7; D possibly corresponds to TRBD2 (6 bases). The germline V gene encodes CDR1 MDHEN and CDR2 SYDVKM. This CDR3 comprises 15 residues. The ends were cut back, 5 bases at V and 0 bases at J, with 14 bases in the middle. The CDR3 is CASSVGGTVSYEQYF. DNA for the CDR3: TGTGCCAGCAGTGTGGGTGGGACTGTCTCCTACGAGCAGTACTTC.

This clonotype has ten or more counts. The chain has TRBV15 and TRBJ2-3; D is undetermined. The germline V gene has CDR1 LNHNV and CDR2 YYDKDF (reference sequence). V lost 9 bases to trimming and J lost 2 bases, with 18 bases between them. The CDR3 spans 15 residues. The CDR3 spells CATSPPLSNTDTQYF. The DNA for the CDR3 is TGTGCCACGTCGCCGCCCCTTTCGAACACAGATACGCAGTATTTT.

The rearrangement uses TRBV9 and TRBJ2-3; possibly TRBD2 for D (6 bases). Deletions cut 0 bases from V and 5 bases from J, with 22 bases between. CDR3 length: 18 amino acids. CDR1 and CDR2 from the germline V gene are SGDLS and YYNGEE. DNA for the CDR3: TGTGCCAGCAGCGTAGTCGTAGGAGGTAGCGGCACCTTAGATACGCAGTATTTT. Translation: CASSVVVGGSGTLDTQYF.

The rearrangement links TRBV7-2 to TRBJ2-2; possibly TRBD1 or TRBD2 for D (5 bases each). V gave up 5 bases and J gave up 7 bases, with 14 bases separating them. The CDR3 sequence is 14 residues long. The germline V gene has CDR1 SGHTA and CDR2 FQGNSA. CDR3 in amino acids: CASSPGPEGGELFF. The DNA of the CDR3 is TGTGCCAGCAGCCCGGGACCCGAGGGCGGGGAGCTGTTTTTT.

J is TRBJ2-5 and V is TRBV11-1, with D perhaps TRBD1 (6 bases). V was clipped by 5 bases and J by 3 bases, with 28 bases between them. The germline V gene encodes CDR1 SGHAT and CDR2 FQDESV (reference sequence). The CDR3 contains 19 residues. CDR3 DNA: TGTGCCAGCAGCACCAATCGAGGGGGTTTTTGGCGTACTAAAGAGACCCAGTACTTC. Protein product: CASSTNRGGFWRTKETQYF.

The sample holds many counts of this clonotype. The rearrangement links TRBV24-1 to TRBJ1-5, with a tentative D call TRBD1 (5 bases). The CDR3 totals 16 residues. V dropped 1 base and J dropped 2 bases, with 11 bases sitting between them. Per the germline V gene, CDR1 is KGHDR and CDR2 is SFDVKD. The CDR3 loop reads CATSDLRDLGNQPQHF. The DNA of the CDR3 is TGTGCCACCAGTGATTTACGGGACCTAGGCAATCAGCCCCAGCATTTT.

J is TRBJ2-7 and V is TRBV29-1; D might be TRBD2 (5 bases). V lost 3 bases and J 5 bases, leaving 11 bases between the germline ends. Germline V lookup: CDR1 SQVTM, CDR2 ANQGSEA. The CDR3 has 12 amino acids. CDR3 bases: TGCAGCGTTGATGAGGGCGCCGACGAGCAGTACTTC. It encodes CSVDEGADEQYF.

This chain connects TRBV9 to TRBJ2-7; the D gene could be TRBD1 or TRBD2 (5 bases each). This CDR3 is built from 16 residues. V lost 0 bases to trimming and J lost 6 bases, with 19 bases between them. The germline V gene has CDR1 SGDLS and CDR2 YYNGEE. CDR3 sequence: CASSVGPGPISGEQYF. The CDR3 coding sequence is TGTGCCAGCAGCGTAGGACCGGGACCCATATCCGGCGAGCAGTACTTC.

This clonotype was observed a handful of times. This chain connects TRBV27 to TRBJ1-5; D is undetermined. With 8 bases removed from V and 4 bases from J, the gap between germline ends came to 9 bases. The CDR3 sequence is 12 residues long. Looked up from germline, CDR1 is MNHEY and CDR2 is SMNVEV (reference sequence). CDR3 sequence (DNA): TGTGCCAGCCGGGATCGGAATCAGCCCCAGCATTTT. Translated, it gives CASRDRNQPQHF.

The chain carries TRBV6-1 and TRBJ2-7; TRBD2 aligns across 8 bases. After removal of 8 bases from V and 2 bases from J, the junction contained 8 bases not matched to a gene. The CDR3 consists of 14 residues. Germline V gene data show CDR1 as MNHNS and CDR2 as SASEGT. CDR3 DNA: TGTGCCAGCGCCGGGGGGGCGACGGCCTACGAGCAGTACTTC. This gives the protein CASAGGATAYEQYF.

This clonotype was counted only a few times. The J gene is TRBJ2-5, the V gene TRBV9, with a tentative D call TRBD1 (6 bases). Germline loops: CDR1 SGDLS, CDR2 YYNGEE. The ends were cut back, 2 bases at V and 4 bases at J, with 18 bases in the middle. The CDR3 length is 16 residues. In DNA form, the CDR3 reads TGTGCCAGCAGCGTCGACTTACCAGGGGTCACAGAGACCCAGTACTTC. Translating gives CASSVDLPGVTETQYF.

This sequence joins TRBV28 and TRBJ2-3; D is uncertain. CDR3 length equals 12 residues. Germline CDR1 reads MDHEN; CDR2 reads SYDVKM. V was cut by 6 bases and J by 10 bases, with 14 bases left in between. As DNA, the CDR3 is TGTGCCAGCAGCAATCAGATTGAGGCGCAGTATTTT. Translated: CASSNQIEAQYF. Full variable domain (remainder filled in from reference TRBV28 and TRBJ2-3): DVKVTQSSRYLVKRTGEKVFLECVQDMDHENMFWYRQDPGLGLRLIYFSYDVKMKEKGDIPEGYSVSREKKERFSLILESASTNQTSMYLCASSNQIEAQYFGPGTRLTVL.

This clonotype appeared many times. The V and J genes are TRBV12-3 or TRBV12-4 and TRBJ2-2; D gene uncertain. Trimming stripped 3 bases from V and 1 base from J, with 9 bases between. This CDR3 region has 15 residues. DNA of the CDR3: TGTGCCAGCAGTTTCGGGTTTGGGAACACCGGGGAGCTGTTTTTT. This sequence encodes CASSFGFGNTGELFF.

In this sample, this clonotype turned up a few times. This chain links TRBV7-9 with TRBJ2-7; D is possibly TRBD2 (7 bases). CDR1 and CDR2 (germline): SEHNR, FQNEAQ (reference sequence). The germline V and J ends were trimmed by 5 bases and 5 bases, with 16 bases remaining between them. CDR3 size: 14 residues. The CDR3 region has the DNA TGTGCCAGCAGCCTCCTAGGAGGGGGGGACGAGCAGTACTTC. Translating it yields CASSLLGGGDEQYF.